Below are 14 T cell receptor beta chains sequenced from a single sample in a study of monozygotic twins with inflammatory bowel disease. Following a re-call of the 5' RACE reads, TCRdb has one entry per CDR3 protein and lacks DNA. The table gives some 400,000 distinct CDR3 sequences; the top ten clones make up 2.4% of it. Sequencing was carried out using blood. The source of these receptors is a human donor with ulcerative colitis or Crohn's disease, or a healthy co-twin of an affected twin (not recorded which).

CDR3 residues: CASRNYNSPLHF. The chain combines TRBV25-1 with TRBJ1-6. The CDR3 runs 12 residues. CDR1 MGHDK and CDR2 SYGVNS come from the germline V gene.

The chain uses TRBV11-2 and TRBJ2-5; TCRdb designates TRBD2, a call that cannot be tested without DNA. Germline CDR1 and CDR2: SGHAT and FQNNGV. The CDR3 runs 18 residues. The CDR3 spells CASSPPPGLAGGVKTQYF.

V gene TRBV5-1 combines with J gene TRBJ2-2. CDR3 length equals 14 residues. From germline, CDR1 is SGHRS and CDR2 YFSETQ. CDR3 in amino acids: CASSSSRDTGELFF. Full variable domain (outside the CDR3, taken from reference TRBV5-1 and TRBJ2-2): KAGVTQTPRYLIKTRGQQVTLSCSPISGHRSVSWYQQTPGQGLQFLFEYFSETQRNKGNFPGRFSGRQFSNSRSEMNVSTLELGDSALYLCASSSSRDTGELFFGEGSRLTVL.

This CDR3 reads CSASGTDNEQFF. V and J are TRBV20-1 and TRBJ2-1. In germline, CDR1 is DFQATT, CDR2 SNEGSKA (reference sequence). The CDR3 runs to 12 residues.

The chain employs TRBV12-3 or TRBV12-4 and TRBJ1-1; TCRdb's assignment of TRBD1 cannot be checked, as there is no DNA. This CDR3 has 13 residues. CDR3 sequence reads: CASSLPGHTEAFF.

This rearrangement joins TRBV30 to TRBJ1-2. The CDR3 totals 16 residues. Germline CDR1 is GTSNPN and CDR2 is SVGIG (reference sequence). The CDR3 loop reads CAWSSRPAQGPYGYTF.

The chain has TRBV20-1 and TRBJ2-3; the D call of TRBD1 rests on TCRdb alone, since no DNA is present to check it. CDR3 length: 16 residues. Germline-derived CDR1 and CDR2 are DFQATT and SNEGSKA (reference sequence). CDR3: CSARVAGTLLADTQYF.

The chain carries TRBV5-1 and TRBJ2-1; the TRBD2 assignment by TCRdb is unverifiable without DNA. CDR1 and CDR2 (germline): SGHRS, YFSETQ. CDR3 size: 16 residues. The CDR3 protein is CASSLASGSSYNEQFF.

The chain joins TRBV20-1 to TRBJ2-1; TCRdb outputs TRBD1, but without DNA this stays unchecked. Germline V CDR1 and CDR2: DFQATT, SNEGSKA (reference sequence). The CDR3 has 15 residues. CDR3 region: CSAPFAGEGYNEQFF.

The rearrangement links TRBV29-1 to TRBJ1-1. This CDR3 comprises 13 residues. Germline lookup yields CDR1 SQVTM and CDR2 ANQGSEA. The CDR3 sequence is CSGNSGGWTEAFF.

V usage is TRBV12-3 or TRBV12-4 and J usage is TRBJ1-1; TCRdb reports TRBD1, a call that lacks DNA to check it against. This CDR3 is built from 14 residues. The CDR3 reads CASIAGHTNTEAFF.

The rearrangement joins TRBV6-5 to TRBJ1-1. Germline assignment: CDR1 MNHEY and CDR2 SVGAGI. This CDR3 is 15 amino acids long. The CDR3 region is CASSWAGGVSTEAFF.

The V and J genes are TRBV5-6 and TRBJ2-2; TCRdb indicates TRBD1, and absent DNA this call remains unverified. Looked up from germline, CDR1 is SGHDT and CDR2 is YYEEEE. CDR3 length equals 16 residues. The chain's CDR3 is CASSWRTGANTGELFF.

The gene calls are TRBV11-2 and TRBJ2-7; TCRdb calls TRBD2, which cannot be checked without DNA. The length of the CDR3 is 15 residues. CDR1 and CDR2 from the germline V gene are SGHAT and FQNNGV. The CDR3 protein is CASSPKREGDYEQYF.